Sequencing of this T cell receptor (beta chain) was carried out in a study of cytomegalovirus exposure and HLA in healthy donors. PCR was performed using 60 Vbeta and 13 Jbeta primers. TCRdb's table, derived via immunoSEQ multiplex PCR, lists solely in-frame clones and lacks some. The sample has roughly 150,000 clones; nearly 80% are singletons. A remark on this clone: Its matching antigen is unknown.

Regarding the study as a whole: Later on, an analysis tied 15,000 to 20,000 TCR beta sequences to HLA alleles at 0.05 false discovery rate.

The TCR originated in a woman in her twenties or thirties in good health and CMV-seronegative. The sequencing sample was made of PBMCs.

This chain's CDR3 is CASSRQGYEQYF. CDR3 DNA sequence: TGTGCCAGTAGCAGACAGGGCTACGAGCAGTACTTC. This rearrangement joins TRBV19 to TRBJ2-7, with 7 bases aligning to TRBD1. The V gene end was trimmed by 6 bases and the J gene end by 3 bases; junction bases not matched to a gene: 2. The CDR3 covers 12 residues. Germline V gene lookup returns CDR1 LNHDA and CDR2 SQIVND (reference sequence).